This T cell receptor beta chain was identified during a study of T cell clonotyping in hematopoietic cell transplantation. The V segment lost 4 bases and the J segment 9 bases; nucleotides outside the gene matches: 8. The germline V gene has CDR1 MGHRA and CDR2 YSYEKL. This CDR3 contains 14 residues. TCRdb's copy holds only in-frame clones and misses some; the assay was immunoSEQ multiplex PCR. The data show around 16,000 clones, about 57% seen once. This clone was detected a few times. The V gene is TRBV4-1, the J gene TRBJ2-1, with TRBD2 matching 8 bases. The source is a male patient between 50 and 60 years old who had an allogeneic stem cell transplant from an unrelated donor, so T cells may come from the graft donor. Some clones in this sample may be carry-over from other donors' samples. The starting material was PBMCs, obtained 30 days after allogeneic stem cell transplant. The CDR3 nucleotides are TGCGCCAGCAGCCCCACGACTAGCGAGGGTGAGCAGTTCTTC. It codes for CASSPTTSEGEQFF.